The 11 T cell receptor beta chains in this list originate from one sample, sequenced in a study of T cell responses to AZD1222 COVID-19 vaccine. Sequenced by immunoSEQ multiplex PCR; TCRdb stores in-frame clones only, minus some. Counted here are around 180,000 clones, 94% occurring once; the ten biggest clones make up about 9%. This material consisted of peripheral blood, taken on day 0 of AZD1222 vaccination. The receptors here all came from an adult in good health.

The rearrangement links TRBV4-1 to TRBJ1-4; 8 bases agree with TRBD1. The CDR3 contains 15 residues. After removal of 6 bases from V and 5 bases from J, the junction contained 8 bases not matched to a gene. CDR1 and CDR2 from the germline V gene are MGHRA and YSYEKL. The chain's CDR3 is CASRAGQGSNEKLFF. CDR3 DNA: TGCGCCAGCAGGGCTGGACAGGGTTCGAATGAAAAACTGTTTTTT.

Remarks on this clone: This same CDR3 is encoded by further DNA sequences in the sample. The V and J genes are TRBV5-1 and TRBJ2-3; 9 bases fit TRBD2. From germline, CDR1 is SGHRS and CDR2 YFSETQ. V was pared by 2 bases and J by 3 bases, with 1 base of the junction left unmatched. CDR3 length equals 14 residues. CDR3 bases: TGCGCCAGCAGCTTACTAGCGGGTACAGATACGCAGTATTTT. It translates to CASSLLAGTDTQYF.

CDR3: CASSMYPGLAGGSYEQYF. Here the CDR3 DNA reads TGTGCCAGTAGTATGTATCCGGGACTAGCGGGAGGCTCCTACGAGCAGTACTTC. The V gene is TRBV19, the J gene TRBJ2-7, with 15 bases matching TRBD2. Germline CDR1 is LNHDA and CDR2 is SQIVND (reference sequence). Unmatched junction bases numbered 6, after V lost 3 bases and J lost 0 bases. CDR3 size: 18 residues.

This chain connects TRBV10-3 to TRBJ1-5, with D tentatively TRBD1 (5 bases). V was trimmed by 5 bases and J by 0 bases, leaving 8 bases between them. CDR3 length: 14 residues. CDR1 is ENHRY and CDR2 is SYGVKD in the germline V gene. The CDR3 nucleotides are TGTGCCATCAGTCTACAGGATAGCAATCAGCCCCAGCATTTT. Protein product: CAISLQDSNQPQHF.

The CDR3 DNA sequence: TGTGCCAGCAGTGAAGGGGGCTCAGGTCAGCCCCAGCATTTT. Encoded protein: CASSEGGSGQPQHF. This chain connects TRBV6-1 to TRBJ1-5; the D gene is possibly TRBD1 (5 bases). The CDR3 spans 14 residues. Trimming removed 1 base from V and 6 bases from J, with 10 bases in between. Germline CDR1 MNHNS, CDR2 SASEGT.

This chain joins TRBV30 and TRBJ1-4; 7 bases align to TRBD1. In germline, CDR1 is GTSNPN, CDR2 SVGIG (reference sequence). The V segment lost 4 bases and the J segment 2 bases; nucleotides outside the gene matches: 7. The CDR3 extends over 15 amino acids. The CDR3 spells CAWNYGQATNEKLFF. The CDR3 nucleotides read TGTGCCTGGAACTATGGACAGGCGACTAATGAAAAACTGTTTTTT.

The V and J genes are TRBV10-3 and TRBJ1-2; D might be TRBD1 (6 bases). Looked up from germline, CDR1 is ENHRY and CDR2 is SYGVKD. With 8 bases removed from V and 6 bases from J, the gap between germline ends came to 13 bases. CDR3 size: 12 residues. Written as DNA, the CDR3 is TGTGCCATCTACGACAGGACCCATGGCTACACCTTC. It yields the protein CAIYDRTHGYTF.

The genes are TRBV28 and TRBJ1-2; D remains ambiguous. V was trimmed by 7 bases and J by 8 bases, leaving 26 bases between them. The CDR3 consists of 16 residues. CDR1 is MDHEN and CDR2 is SYDVKM in the germline V gene. CDR3 loop: CASTRGWRAPKKGYTF. CDR3 bases: TGTGCCAGCACCCGGGGATGGAGGGCGCCAAAGAAGGGCTACACCTTC.

The V and J genes are TRBV5-4 and TRBJ2-3, with D perhaps TRBD2 (5 bases). Trimming took off 4 bases at V and 5 bases at J, with 14 bases between the two ends. Germline CDR1 is SGHNT and CDR2 is YYREEE (reference sequence). There are 14 residues in the CDR3. The CDR3 sequence is CASSPGIAGDTQYF. CDR3 DNA sequence: TGTGCCAGCAGCCCCGGGATAGCAGGAGATACGCAGTATTTT.

The chain joins TRBV19 to TRBJ2-7; D is perhaps TRBD1 or TRBD2 (5 bases each). The CDR3 consists of 14 residues. Germline CDR1 LNHDA, CDR2 SQIVND (reference sequence). Trimming cost V 6 bases and J 0 bases, with 12 bases left between them. CDR3 sequence reads: CASRSKGSSYEQYF. The CDR3 DNA is TGTGCCAGTAGATCCAAGGGGAGCTCCTACGAGCAGTACTTC.

The chain employs TRBV15 and TRBJ1-5; 10 nucleotides line up with TRBD1. Losses at the gene ends were 0 bases for V and 7 bases for J; bases not matched to a gene: 3. The germline gives CDR1 LNHNV, CDR2 YYDKDF (reference sequence). This CDR3 has 15 residues. CDR3 nucleotide sequence: TGTGCCACCAGCAGAGAAGGGACAGGGGACCAGCCCCAGCATTTT. Its translation: CATSREGTGDQPQHF.